This T cell receptor beta chain stems from a study of graft-versus-host responses after intestinal transplantation. Notes on the study in general: GvH clones turned up in recipient marrow; some had shown up first in ileum or blood.

Comment on this clone: Antigen: not known.

The CDR3 has 14 amino acids. Germline values: CDR1 MRHNA, CDR2 SNTAGT. V lost 4 bases, J lost 5 bases, and 3 bases stayed unmatched. TCRdb's table, derived via immunoSEQ multiplex PCR, lists solely in-frame clones and lacks some. The data contain 80,000 or so clones, roughly 90% of them singletons. This TCR derives from a human patient who received an intestinal transplant, so some T cells may come from the graft donor. The sample here was PBMCs, taken 98 days after intestinal transplantation. The rearrangement joins TRBV6-4 to TRBJ2-2, with 8 bases lining up with TRBD2. The CDR3 nucleotides are TGTGCCAGCAGTGGACTAGCGCATACCGGGGAGCTGTTTTTT. Its translation: CASSGLAHTGELFF.